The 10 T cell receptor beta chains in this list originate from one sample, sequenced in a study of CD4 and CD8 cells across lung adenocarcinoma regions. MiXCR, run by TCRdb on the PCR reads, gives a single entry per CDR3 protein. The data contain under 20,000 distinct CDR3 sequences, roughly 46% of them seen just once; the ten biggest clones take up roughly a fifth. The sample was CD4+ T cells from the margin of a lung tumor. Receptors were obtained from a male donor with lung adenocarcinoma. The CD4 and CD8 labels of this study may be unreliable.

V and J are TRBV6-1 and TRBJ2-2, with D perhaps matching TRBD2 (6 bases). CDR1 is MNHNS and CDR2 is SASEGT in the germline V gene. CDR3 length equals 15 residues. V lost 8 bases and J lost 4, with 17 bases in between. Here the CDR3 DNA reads TGTGCCAGCTCGCGGGGACGGGTAGGCACCGGGGAGCTGTTTTTT. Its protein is CASSRGRVGTGELFF.

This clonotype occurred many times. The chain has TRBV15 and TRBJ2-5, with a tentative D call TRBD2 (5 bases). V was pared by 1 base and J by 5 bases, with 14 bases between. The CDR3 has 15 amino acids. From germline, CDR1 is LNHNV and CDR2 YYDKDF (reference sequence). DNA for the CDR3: TGTGCCACCAGCAGAGGCCGAGGGCTTGGGGAGACCCAGTACTTC. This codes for CATSRGRGLGETQYF.

CDR3 sequence (DNA): TGTGCCAGCAGCAGACTTACCCAAACCGGGACCCTTAGCTCCTACAATGAGCAGTTCTTC. Translation: CASSRLTQTGTLSSYNEQFF. The chain recombines TRBV25-1 with TRBJ2-1; D could derive from TRBD1 or TRBD2 (5 bases each). The CDR3 runs 20 residues. Germline CDR1 MGHDK, CDR2 SYGVNS. With 6 bases removed from V and 0 bases from J, the gap between germline ends came to 27 bases.

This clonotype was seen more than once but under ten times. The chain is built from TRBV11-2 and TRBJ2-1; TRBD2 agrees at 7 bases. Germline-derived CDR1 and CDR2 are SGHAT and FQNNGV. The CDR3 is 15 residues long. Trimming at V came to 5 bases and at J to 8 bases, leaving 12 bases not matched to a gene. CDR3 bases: TGTGCCAGCAGCCCGGGGCGGGGGAGATGGGATGAGCAGTTCTTC. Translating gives CASSPGRGRWDEQFF.

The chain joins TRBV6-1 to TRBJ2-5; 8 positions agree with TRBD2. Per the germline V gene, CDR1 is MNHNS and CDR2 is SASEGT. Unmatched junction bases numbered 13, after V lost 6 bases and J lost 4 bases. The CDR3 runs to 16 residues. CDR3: CASRTVRRGVGETQYF. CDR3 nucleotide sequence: TGTGCCAGCAGAACCGTTAGGCGGGGGGTCGGAGAGACCCAGTACTTC.

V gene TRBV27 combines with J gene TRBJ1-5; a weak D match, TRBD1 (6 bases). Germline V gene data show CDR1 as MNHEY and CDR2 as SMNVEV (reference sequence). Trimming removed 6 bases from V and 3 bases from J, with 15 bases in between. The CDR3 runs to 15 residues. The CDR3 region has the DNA TGTGCCAGCAGCTTCTCCGGACAGCACAATCAGCCCCAGCATTTT. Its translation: CASSFSGQHNQPQHF.

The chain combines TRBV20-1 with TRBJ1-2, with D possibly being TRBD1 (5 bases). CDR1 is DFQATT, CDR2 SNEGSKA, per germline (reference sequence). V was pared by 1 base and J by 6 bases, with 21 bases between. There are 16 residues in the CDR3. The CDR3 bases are TGCAGTGCTAGAGGCTTTTCCGGGACGGAGGAGCATGGCTACACCTTC. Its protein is CSARGFSGTEEHGYTF.

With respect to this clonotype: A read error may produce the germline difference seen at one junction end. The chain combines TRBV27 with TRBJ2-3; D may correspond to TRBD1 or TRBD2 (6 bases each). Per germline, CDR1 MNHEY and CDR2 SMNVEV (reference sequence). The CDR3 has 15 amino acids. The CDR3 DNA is TGTGCCGGGGGGCCGGGGTTTCGAGACAAAGATACCCAGTATTTC. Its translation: CAGGPGFRDKDTQYF.

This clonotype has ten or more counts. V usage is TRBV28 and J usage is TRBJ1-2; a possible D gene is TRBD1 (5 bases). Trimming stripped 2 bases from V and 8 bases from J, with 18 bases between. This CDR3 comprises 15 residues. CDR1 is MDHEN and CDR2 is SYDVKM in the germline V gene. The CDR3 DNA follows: TGTGCCAGCAGTTTACAGGGACCTCAAGTGGGGGGCTACACCTTC. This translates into CASSLQGPQVGGYTF.

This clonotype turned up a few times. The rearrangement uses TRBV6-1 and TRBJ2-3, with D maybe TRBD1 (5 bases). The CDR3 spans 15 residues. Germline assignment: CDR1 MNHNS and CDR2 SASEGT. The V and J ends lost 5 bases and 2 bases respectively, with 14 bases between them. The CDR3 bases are TGTGCCAGCAGTAGGGGAATCGAGGACACAGATACGCAGTATTTT. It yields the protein CASSRGIEDTDTQYF.